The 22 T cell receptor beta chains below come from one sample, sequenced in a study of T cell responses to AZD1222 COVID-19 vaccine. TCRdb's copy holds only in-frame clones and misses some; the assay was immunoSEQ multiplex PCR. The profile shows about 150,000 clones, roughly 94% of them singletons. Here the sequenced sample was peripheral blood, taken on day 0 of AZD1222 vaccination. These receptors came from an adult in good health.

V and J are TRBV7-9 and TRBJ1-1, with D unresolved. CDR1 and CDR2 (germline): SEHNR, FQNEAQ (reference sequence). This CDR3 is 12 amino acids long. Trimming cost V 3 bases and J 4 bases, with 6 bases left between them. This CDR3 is CASSFTLTEAFF. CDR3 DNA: TGTGCCAGCAGCTTCACCCTCACTGAAGCTTTCTTT.

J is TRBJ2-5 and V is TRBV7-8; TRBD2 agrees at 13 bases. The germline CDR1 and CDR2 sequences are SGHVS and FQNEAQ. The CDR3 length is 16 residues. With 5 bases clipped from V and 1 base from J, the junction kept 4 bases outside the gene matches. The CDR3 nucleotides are TGTGCCAGCAGCCCGGGGACTAGCGGGGTCCAAGAGACCCAGTACTTC. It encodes CASSPGTSGVQETQYF.

This CDR3 is CASSPTGGFPYEQYV. CDR3 sequence (DNA): TGTGCCAGCAGCCCTACAGGGGGCTTCCCCTACGAGCAGTACGTC. This sequence joins TRBV7-9 and TRBJ2-7; 9 bases agree with TRBD1. This CDR3 contains 15 residues. The V and J ends lost 5 bases and 2 bases, in that order; junction bases with no gene match: 7. Germline V gives CDR1 SEHNR, CDR2 FQNEAQ (reference sequence).

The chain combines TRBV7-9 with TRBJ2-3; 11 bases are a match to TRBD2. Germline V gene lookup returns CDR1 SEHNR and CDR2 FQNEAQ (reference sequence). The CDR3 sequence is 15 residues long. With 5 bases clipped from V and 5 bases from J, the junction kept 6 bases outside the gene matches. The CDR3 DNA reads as TGTGCCAGCAGCCGGCACCTAGCGGGGGGAGATACGCAGTATTTT. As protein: CASSRHLAGGDTQYF.

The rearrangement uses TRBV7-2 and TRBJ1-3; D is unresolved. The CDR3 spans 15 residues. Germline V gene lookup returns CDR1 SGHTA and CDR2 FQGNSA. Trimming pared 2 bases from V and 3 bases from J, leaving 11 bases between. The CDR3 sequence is CASSLTTWGGNTIYF. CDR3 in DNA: TGTGCCAGCAGCTTAACGACTTGGGGTGGAAACACCATATATTTT.

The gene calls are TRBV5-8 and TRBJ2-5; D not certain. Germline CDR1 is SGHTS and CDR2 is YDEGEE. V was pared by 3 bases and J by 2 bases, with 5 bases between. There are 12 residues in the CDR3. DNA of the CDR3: TGTGCCAGCAGCTCAATGCAAGAGACCCAGTACTTC. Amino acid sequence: CASSSMQETQYF.

The chain's CDR3 is CASSLYRGKFDKLFF. DNA for the CDR3: TGTGCCAGCAGCTTGTATCGGGGGAAGTTCGACAAACTGTTTTTT. The chain carries TRBV5-6 and TRBJ1-4; TRBD1 might be the D (5 bases). Deletions cut 1 base from V and 11 bases from J, with 18 bases between. The CDR3 spans 15 residues. Germline V CDR1 and CDR2: SGHDT, YYEEEE.

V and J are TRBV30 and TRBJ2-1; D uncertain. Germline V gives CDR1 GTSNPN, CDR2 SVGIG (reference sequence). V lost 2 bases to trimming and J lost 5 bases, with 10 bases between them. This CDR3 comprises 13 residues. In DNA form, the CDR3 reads TGTGCCTGGAGTCGGGCGGAACACAATGAGCAGTTCTTC. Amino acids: CAWSRAEHNEQFF.

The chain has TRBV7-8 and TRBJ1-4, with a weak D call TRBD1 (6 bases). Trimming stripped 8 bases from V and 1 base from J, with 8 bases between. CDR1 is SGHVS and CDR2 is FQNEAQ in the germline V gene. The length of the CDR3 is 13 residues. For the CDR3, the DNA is TGTGCCAGCCAACAGGGAACTAATGAAAAACTGTTTTTT. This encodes CASQQGTNEKLFF. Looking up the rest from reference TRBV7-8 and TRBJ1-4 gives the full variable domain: GAGVSQSPRYKVAKRGQDVALRCDPISGHVSLFWYQQALGQGPEFLTYFQNEAQLDKSGLPSDRFFAERPEGSVSTLKIQRTQQEDSAVYLCASQQGTNEKLFFGSGTQLSVL.

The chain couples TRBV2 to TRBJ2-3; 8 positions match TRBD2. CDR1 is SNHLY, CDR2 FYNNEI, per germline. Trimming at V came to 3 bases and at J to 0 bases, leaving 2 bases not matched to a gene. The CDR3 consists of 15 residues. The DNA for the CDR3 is TGTGCCAGCAGTGACACGGGGGGGAGCACAGATACGCAGTATTTT. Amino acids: CASSDTGGSTDTQYF.

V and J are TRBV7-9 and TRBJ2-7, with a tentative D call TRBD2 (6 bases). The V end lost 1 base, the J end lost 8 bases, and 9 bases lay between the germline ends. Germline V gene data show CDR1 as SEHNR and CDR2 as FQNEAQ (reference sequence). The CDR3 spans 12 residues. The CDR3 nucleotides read TGTGCCAGCAGCTTAGAGGGGACTCAGCAGTACGTC. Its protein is CASSLEGTQQYV.

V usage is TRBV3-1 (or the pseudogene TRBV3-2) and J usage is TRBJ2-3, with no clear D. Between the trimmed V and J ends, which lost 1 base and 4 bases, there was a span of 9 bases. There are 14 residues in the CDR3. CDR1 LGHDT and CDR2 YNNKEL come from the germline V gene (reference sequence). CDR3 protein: CASSQGSPADTQYF. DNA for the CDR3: TGTGCCAGCAGCCAAGGCTCCCCGGCAGATACGCAGTATTTT.

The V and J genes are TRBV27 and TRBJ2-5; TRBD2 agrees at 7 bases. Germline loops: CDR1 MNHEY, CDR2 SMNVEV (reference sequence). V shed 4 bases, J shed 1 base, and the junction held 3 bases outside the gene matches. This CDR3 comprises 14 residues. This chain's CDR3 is CASSSLAVQETQYF. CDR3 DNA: TGTGCCAGCAGTTCTCTAGCGGTCCAAGAGACCCAGTACTTC.

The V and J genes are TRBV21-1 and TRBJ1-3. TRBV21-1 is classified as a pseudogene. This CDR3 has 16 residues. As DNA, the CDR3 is TGTGCCAGCAGTACCGGCGGGCATTTTGATGGAAACACCATATATTTT. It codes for CASSTGGHFDGNTIYF.

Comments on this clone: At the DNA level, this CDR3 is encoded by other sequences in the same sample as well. The DNA of the CDR3 is TGCGCCAGCAGCTTCGGGGGAACTGGAAACACCATATATTTT. Its translation: CASSFGGTGNTIYF. The chain uses TRBV5-1 and TRBJ1-3, with D tentatively TRBD1 (5 bases). CDR3 length equals 14 residues. CDR1 and CDR2 from the germline V gene are SGHRS and YFSETQ. Trimming left V 2 bases short and J 2 bases short, with 8 bases between.

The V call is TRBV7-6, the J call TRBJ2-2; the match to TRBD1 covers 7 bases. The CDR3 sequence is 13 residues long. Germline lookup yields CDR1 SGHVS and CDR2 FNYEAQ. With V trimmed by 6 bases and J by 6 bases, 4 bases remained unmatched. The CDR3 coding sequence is TGTGCCAGCAGTTACCAGGGGGCCGGGGAGCTGTTTTTT. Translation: CASSYQGAGELFF.

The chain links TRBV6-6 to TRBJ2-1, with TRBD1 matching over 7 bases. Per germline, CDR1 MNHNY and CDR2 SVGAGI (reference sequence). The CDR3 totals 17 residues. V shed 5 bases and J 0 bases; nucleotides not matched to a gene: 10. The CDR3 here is CASSPRHRGASYNEQFF. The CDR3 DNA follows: TGTGCCAGCAGTCCTCGACACAGGGGAGCCTCCTACAATGAGCAGTTCTTC.

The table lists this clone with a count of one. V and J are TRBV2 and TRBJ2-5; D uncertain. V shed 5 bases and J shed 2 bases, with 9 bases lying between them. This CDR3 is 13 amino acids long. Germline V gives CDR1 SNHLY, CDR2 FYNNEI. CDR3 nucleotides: TGTGCCAGCAGTTCCGACACTCAAGAGACCCAGTACTTC. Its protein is CASSSDTQETQYF. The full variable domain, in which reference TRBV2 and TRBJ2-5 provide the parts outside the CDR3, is EPEVTQTPSHQVTQMGQEVILRCVPISNHLYFYWYRQILGQKVEFLVSFYNNEISEKSEIFDDQFSVERPDGSNFTLKIRSTKLEDSAMYFCASSSDTQETQYFGPGTRLLVL.

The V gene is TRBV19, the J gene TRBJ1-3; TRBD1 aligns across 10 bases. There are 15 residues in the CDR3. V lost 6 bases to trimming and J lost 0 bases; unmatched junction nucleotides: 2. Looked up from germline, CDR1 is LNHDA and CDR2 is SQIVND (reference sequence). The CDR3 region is CASRDRGNSGNTIYF. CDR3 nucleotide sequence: TGTGCCAGTAGGGACAGGGGGAACTCTGGAAACACCATATATTTT.

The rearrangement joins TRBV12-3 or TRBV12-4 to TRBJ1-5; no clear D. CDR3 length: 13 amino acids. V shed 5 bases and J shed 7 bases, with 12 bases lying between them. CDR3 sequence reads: CASSEPRPQPQHF. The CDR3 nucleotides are TGTGCCAGCAGTGAGCCCCGGCCCCAGCCCCAGCATTTT.

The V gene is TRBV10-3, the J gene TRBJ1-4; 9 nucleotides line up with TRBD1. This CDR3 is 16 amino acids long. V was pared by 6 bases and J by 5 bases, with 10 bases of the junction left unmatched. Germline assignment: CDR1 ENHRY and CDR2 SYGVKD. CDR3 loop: CAISSGGQGRNEKLFF. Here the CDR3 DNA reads TGTGCCATCAGCTCAGGGGGACAGGGCCGGAATGAAAAACTGTTTTTT.

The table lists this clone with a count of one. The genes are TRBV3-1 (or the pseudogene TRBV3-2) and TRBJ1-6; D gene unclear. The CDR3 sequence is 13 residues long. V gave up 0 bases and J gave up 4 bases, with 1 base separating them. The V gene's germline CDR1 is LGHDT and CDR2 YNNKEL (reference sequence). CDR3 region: CASSQEYNSPLHF. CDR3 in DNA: TGTGCCAGCAGCCAAGAGTATAATTCACCCCTCCACTTT.